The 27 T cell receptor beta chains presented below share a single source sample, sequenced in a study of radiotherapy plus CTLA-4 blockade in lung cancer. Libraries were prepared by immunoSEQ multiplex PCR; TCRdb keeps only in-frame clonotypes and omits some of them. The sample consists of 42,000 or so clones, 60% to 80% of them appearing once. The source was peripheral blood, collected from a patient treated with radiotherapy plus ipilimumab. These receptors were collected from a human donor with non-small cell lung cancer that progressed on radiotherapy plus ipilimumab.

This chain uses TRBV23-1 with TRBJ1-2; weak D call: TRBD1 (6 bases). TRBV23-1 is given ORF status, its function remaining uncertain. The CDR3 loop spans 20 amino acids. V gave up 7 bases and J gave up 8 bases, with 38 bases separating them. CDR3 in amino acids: CASNRDTRNYQEQFSWGYTF. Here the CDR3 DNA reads TGCGCCAGCAATCGGGACACCCGGAACTACCAGGAACAATTTAGTTGGGGCTACACCTTC.

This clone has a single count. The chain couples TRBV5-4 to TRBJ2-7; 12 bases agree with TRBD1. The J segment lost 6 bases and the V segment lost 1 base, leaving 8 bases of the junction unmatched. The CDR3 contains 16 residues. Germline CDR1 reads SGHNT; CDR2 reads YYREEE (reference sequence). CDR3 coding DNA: TGTGCCAGCAGCTTGTCTTTGGGACAGGGGGCCTCCGAGCAGTACTTC. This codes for CASSLSLGQGASEQYF.

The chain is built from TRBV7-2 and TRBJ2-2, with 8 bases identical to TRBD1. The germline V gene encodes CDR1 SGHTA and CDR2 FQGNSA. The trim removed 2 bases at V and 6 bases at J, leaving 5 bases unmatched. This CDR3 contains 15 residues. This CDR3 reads CASSLSQGAAGELFF. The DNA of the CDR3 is TGTGCCAGCAGCTTATCCCAGGGGGCGGCCGGGGAGCTGTTTTTT.

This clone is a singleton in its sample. CDR3 amino acids: CASIPRGGNEQFF. As DNA, the CDR3 is TGTGCCAGCATCCCGCGGGGGGGCAATGAGCAGTTCTTC. V and J are TRBV11-2 and TRBJ2-1; TRBD2 aligns across 9 bases. With 7 bases clipped from V and 6 bases from J, the junction kept 4 bases outside the gene matches. Germline V gene data show CDR1 as SGHAT and CDR2 as FQNNGV. This CDR3 region has 13 residues.

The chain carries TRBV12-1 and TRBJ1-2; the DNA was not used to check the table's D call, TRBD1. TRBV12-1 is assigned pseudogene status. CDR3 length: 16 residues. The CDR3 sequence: CASSFAQDRGNYGYTF. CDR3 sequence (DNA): TGTGCCAGCAGCTTTGCGCAGGACAGAGGAAACTATGGCTACACCTTC.

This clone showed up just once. Written as DNA, the CDR3 is TGTGCCAGCAGCAAAAGCAGGGTCCCGCTAGATACGCAGTATTTT. Residues: CASSKSRVPLDTQYF. V usage is TRBV11-2 and J usage is TRBJ2-3, with D perhaps matching TRBD1 (5 bases). Trimming shortened V by 5 bases and J by 5 bases, and 17 bases separated the two germline ends. Germline V gene sequence: CDR1 SGHAT, CDR2 FQNNGV. This CDR3 region has 15 residues.

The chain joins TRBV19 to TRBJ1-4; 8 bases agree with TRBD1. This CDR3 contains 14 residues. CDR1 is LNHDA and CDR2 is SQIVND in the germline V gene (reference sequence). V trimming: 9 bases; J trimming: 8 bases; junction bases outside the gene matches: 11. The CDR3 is CASGTGGLREKLFF. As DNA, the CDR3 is TGTGCCAGCGGAACAGGGGGTTTGAGGGAAAAACTGTTTTTT.

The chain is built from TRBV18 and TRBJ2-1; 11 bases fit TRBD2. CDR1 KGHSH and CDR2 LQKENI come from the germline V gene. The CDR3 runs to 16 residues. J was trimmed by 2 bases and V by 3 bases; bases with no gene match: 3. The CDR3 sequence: CASSPPGLAAYNEQFF. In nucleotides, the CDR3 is TGTGCCAGCTCACCTCCGGGACTAGCGGCCTACAATGAGCAGTTCTTC.

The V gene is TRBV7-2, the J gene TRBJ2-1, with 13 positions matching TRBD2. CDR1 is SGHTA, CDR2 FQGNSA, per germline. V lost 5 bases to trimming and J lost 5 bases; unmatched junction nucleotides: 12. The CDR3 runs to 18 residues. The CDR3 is CASSPWTSGGPFNNEQFF. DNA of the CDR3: TGTGCCAGCAGCCCTTGGACTAGCGGGGGACCCTTCAACAATGAGCAGTTCTTC.

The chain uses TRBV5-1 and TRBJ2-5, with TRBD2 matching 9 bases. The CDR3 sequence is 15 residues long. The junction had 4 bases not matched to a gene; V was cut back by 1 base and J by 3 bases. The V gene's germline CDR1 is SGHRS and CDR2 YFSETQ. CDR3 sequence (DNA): TGCGCCAGCAGCTTGAACGTAGCGGGAGAAGAGACCCAGTACTTC. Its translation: CASSLNVAGEETQYF.

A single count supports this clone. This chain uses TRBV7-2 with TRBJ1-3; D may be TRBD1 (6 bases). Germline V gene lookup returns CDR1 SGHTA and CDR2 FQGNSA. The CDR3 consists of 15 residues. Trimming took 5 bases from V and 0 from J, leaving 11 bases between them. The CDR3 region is CASSKQQGSGNTIYF. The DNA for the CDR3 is TGTGCCAGCAGCAAACAACAGGGCTCTGGAAACACCATATATTTT.

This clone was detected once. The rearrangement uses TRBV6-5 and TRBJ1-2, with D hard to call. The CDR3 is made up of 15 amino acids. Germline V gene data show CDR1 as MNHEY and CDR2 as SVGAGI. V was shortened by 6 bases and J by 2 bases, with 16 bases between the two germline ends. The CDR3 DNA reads TGTGCCAGCAGATCACCTTCGACGGGGAACTATGGCTACACCTTC. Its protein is CASRSPSTGNYGYTF.

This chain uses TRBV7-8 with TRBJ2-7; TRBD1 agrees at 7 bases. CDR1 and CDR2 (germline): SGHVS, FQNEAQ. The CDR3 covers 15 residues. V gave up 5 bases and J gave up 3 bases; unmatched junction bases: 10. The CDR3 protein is CASSPSGPGGYEQYF. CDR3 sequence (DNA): TGTGCCAGCAGCCCCTCTGGGCCAGGGGGCTACGAGCAGTACTTC.

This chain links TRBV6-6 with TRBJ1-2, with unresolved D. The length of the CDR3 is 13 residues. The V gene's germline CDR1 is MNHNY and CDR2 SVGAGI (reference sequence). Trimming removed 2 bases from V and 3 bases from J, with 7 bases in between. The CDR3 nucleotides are TGTGCCAGCAGTTACGGCGGCTACTATGGCTACACCTTC. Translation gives CASSYGGYYGYTF.

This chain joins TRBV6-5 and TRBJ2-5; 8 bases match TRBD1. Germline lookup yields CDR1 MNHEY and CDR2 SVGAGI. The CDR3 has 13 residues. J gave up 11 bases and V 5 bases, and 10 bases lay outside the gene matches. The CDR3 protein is CASSGSRGLEQYF. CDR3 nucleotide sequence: TGTGCCAGCAGTGGGAGCAGGGGGCTTGAGCAGTACTTC.

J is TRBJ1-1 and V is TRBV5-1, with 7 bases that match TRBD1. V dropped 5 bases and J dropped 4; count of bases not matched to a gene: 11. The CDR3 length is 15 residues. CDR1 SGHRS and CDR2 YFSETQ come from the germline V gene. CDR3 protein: CASSALDRVVTEAFF. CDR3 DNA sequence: TGCGCCAGCAGTGCTCTTGACAGGGTGGTCACTGAAGCTTTCTTT.

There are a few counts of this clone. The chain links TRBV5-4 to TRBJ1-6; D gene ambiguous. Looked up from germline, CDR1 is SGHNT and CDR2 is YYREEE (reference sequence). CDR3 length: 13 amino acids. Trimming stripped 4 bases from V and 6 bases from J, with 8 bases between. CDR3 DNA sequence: TGTGCCAGCAGCCTGGAGAGTAATTCACCCCTCCACTTT. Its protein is CASSLESNSPLHF. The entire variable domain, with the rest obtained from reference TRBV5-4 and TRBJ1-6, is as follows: ETGVTQSPTHLIKTRGQQVTLRCSSQSGHNTVSWYQQALGQGPQFIFQYYREEENGRGNFPPRFSGLQFPNYSSELNVNALELDDSALYLCASSLESNSPLHFGNGTRLTVT.

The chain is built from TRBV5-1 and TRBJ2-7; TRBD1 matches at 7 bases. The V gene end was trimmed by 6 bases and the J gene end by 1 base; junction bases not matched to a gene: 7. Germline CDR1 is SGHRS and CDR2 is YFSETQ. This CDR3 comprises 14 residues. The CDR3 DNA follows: TGCGCCAGCAAGATTGCCAGGGGGTCCTACGAGCAGTACTTC. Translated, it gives CASKIARGSYEQYF.

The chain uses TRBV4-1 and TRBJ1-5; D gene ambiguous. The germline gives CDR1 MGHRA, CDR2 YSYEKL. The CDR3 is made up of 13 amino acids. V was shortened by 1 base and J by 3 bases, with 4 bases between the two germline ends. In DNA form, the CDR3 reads TGCGCCAGCAGCCAAGTTCTCAATCAGCCCCAGCATTTT. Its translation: CASSQVLNQPQHF.

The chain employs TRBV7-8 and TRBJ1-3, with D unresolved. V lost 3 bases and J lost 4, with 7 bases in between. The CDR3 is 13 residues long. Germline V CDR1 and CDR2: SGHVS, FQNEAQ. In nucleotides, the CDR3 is TGTGCCAGCAGCTTGGGCAGAGGAAACACCATATATTTT. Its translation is CASSLGRGNTIYF.

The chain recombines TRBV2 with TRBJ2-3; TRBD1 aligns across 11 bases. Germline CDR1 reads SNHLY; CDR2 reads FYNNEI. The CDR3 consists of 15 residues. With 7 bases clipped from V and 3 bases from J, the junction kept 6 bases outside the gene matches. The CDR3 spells CASKRDRGETDTQYF. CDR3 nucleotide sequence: TGTGCCAGCAAGAGGGACAGGGGGGAGACAGATACGCAGTATTTT.

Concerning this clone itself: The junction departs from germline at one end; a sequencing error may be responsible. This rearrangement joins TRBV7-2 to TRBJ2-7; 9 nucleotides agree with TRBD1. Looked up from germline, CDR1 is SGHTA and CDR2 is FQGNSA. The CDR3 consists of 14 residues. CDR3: CASSPTGGSYAQYF. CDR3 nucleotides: TGTGCCAGCAGCCCGACAGGGGGGAGCTACGCGCAGTACTTC.

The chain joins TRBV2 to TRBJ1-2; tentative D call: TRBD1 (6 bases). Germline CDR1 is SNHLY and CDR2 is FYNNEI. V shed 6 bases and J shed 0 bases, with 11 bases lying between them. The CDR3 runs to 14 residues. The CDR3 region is CASRTGSANYGYTF. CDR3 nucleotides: TGTGCCAGCAGAACAGGGTCGGCTAACTATGGCTACACCTTC.

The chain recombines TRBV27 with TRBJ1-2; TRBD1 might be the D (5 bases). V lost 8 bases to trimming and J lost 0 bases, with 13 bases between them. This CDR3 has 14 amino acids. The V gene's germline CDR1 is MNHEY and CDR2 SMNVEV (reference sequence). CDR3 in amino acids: CASGDSYANYGYTF. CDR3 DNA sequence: TGTGCCAGCGGAGACAGTTACGCTAACTATGGCTACACCTTC.

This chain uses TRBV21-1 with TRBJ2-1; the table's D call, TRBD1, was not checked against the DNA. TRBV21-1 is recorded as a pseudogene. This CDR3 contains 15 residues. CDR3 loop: CASSDRQGTGYEQFF. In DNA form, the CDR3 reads TGTGCCAGCAGCGACCGACAGGGTACAGGGTATGAGCAGTTCTTC.

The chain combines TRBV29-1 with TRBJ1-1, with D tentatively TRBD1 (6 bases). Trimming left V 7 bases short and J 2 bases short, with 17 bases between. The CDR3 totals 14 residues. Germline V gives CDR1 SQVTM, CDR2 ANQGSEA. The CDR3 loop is CSADGQPINTEAFF. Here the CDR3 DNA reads TGCAGCGCCGATGGACAGCCCATCAACACTGAAGCTTTCTTT.

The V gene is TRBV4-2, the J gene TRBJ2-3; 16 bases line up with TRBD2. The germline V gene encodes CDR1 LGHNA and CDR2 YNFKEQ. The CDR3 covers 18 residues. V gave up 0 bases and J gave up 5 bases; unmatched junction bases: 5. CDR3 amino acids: CASSQDGTSGGALDTQYF. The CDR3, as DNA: TGTGCCAGCAGCCAAGATGGGACTAGCGGGGGGGCTTTAGATACGCAGTATTTT.